This TCR beta chain was identified in a study of T-cell reconstitution after alpha-beta-depleted transplantation in children. Trimming cost V 2 bases and J 2 bases; bases outside gene matches: 7. The germline V gene has CDR1 MNHEY and CDR2 SVGEGT. This CDR3 is 17 amino acids long. It was with unique molecular identifiers that the TCRbeta library was prepared. TCRdb passed the PCR reads through MiXCR, listing each CDR3 protein once. This table holds some 590,000 distinct CDR3 sequences, about 10% found once. This TCR derives from a human donor who donated a stem cell graft to a child with acute myeloid leukemia. The chain has TRBV6-2 or TRBV6-3 and TRBJ2-2; 8 bases align to TRBD2. The sample consisted of PBMCs from the stem cell graft donor, taken from the stem cell graft. Here the CDR3 reads CASSYLEREINTGELFF. The CDR3 DNA reads as TGTGCCAGCAGTTACCTAGAGCGGGAGATCAACACCGGGGAGCTGTTTTTT.